This T cell receptor beta chain was observed in a study of T cells after yellow fever vaccination (dated by TCRdb to between 2018 and 2021). Background on the whole study: Libraries from fractions with low cell numbers were prepared with the SMART-Seq v4 Ultra Low Input RNA kit. To follow T-cell clones before and after both primary and booster YFV17D yellow fever vaccination, bulk TCR alpha and beta repertoires underwent longitudinal sequencing. Two healthy male donors, one aged 18 to 29 and one aged 30 to 40 years, made up the cohort. Bulk PBMC replicates and cell subsets were isolated from blood drawn at multiple timepoints before and after both primary and secondary immunization.

Synthesis of TCR cDNA relied on 5'RACE template switching, a step that introduced a universal primer site along with unique molecular identifiers. cDNA synthesis was primed from both the TCR alpha and TCR beta constant segments. Two PCR steps were used to amplify libraries, with sample barcodes and sequencing adapters being added in the second step. Sequencing of libraries was performed on Illumina HiSeq 2500 (2x100 bp) or NovaSeq (2x150 bp). Turning to the authors' computational methods: Reads were demultiplexed and collapsed into UMI consensus sequences with MIGEC, and V(D)J alignment was performed with MiXCR. Vaccine-responding clonotypes were identified with edgeR using replicate PBMC samples, with FDR below 0.01 and a log2 fold change above 5 up to day 15 being required. Each bulk clonotype received a CD4 or CD8 identity based on whether the sequenced CD4 or CD8 repertoire contained that clonotype at higher abundance. In-frame beta chains were kept once TCRdb had trimmed the public reads at Q25 with fastp and called clones with MiXCR. CDR3 protein duplicates are merged, each entry listing the most common genes and DNA. The V and J calls here are based on TCRdb, not the publication. The sample profile shows about 580,000 distinct CDR3 sequences; around a sixth of them were found once. The leading ten clones occupy 17% of the sample.

The sample's treatment or condition label is to be understood as: live attenuated yellow fever vaccine strain. At each blood-draw timepoint, two biological replicates of bulk PBMCs were obtained. PBMCs were isolated from peripheral blood using a standard Ficoll-Paque protocol. RNA was extracted with TriZol from bulk PBMCs, CD4 and CD8 fractions, and dextramer-positive and dextramer-negative fractions. Study-wide findings and limitations: Compared with the primary T-cell response, the secondary T-cell response was weaker but faster, peaking on day 5 rather than day 15. After the booster, most clones that had expanded after primary vaccination were detected again (around 95% of CD4 and around 88% of CD8), suggesting broad maintenance of memory. A small share of clonotypes was detected in both CD4 and CD8 compartments, with the overlap likely arising from convergent recombination. Because abundant contaminating clonotypes from the bulk population could be contained in FACS-sorted repertoires, computational filtering was required. The study included only two donors, which limits how far the findings can be generalized.

CDR1 and CDR2, looked up from the germline V gene, are SGHDN and FVKESK. V is reduced by 1 base and J by 7 bases, leaving a spacing of 11 bases between them. The CDR3 numbers 13 residues from cysteine through phenylalanine. Only CDR3 DNA is held: 39 bases, read in frame from base 1. Note on this clonotype: There is no known antigen for this receptor. It has no much larger one-base neighbor in the sample; base qualities were not kept.

Sequenced material: PBMCs, taken around 5 days after the first yellow fever vaccination. The sequence came from a man younger than 35 who received the YFV17D yellow fever vaccine. This sequence uses TRBV14 and TRBJ2-7; the D gene is perhaps TRBD2, on 5 matching bases. The DNA sequence follows: TGTGCCAGCAGCCAAGGCCATTGGAGGGAGCAGTACTTC. Translated, this gives CASSQGHWREQYF. Full variable domain (CDR3 extended with the reference TRBV14 and TRBJ2-7 proteins): EAGVTQFPSHSVIEKGQTVTLRCDPISGHDNLYWYRRVMGKEIKFLLHFVKESKQDESGMPNNRFLAERTGGTYSTLKVQPAELEDSGVYFCASSQGHWREQYFGPGTRLTVT.